This TCR beta chain was found in a study of CD8+ T cells in alopecia areata. Noted treatment: oral pan-JAK inhibitor, 5-10 mg twice daily. cDNA prepared by RNA extraction and subsequent reverse transcription served as the template for sequencing. Clones were read by immunoSEQ multiplex PCR, and TCRdb kept only the in-frame ones, dropping some. The data contain about 190,000 clones, 55% to 70% of them seen just once; the ten biggest clones take up less than 0.8%. The receptor was isolated from a human donor with alopecia areata. The sample consisted of CD4+ T cells sorted from blood, taken at week 4, from a patient treated with tofacitinib.

Written as DNA, the CDR3 is TGTGCCAGCAGCGTAGGACTAGCGGGAGGCAATGAGCAGTTCTTC. Its protein is CASSVGLAGGNEQFF. This rearrangement joins TRBV9 to TRBJ2-1, with TRBD2 identical over 13 bases. The CDR3 has 15 residues. The germline gives CDR1 SGDLS, CDR2 YYNGEE. The ends lost 0 bases at V and 6 bases at J; junction bases unmatched: 0.